One sample yielded the 19 T cell receptor beta chains listed below, sequenced in a study of shared clonotypes between healthy human individuals. TCRdb keeps only in-frame clones here, not all; method: immunoSEQ multiplex PCR. This table holds about 2.4 million clones, more than 80% found once. The sequenced sample consisted of naive CD4+ T cells sorted from blood. Subset here: CD45RA+ positively selected. Receptor source: a man younger than 35 in good health.

This rearrangement joins TRBV28 to TRBJ1-4; D remains unclear. The V end lost 8 bases, the J end lost 7 bases, and 11 bases lay between the germline ends. The CDR3 spans 12 residues. Germline CDR1 and CDR2: MDHEN and SYDVKM. The CDR3 bases are TGTGCCAGCGGTGGTGGTGGTGAAAAACTGTTTTTT. It encodes CASGGGGEKLFF.

The gene calls are TRBV11-3 and TRBJ2-7; D may correspond to TRBD1 or TRBD2 (5 bases each). Germline CDR1 is SGHNT and CDR2 is YENEEA. The CDR3 is 14 residues long. V lost 4 bases to trimming and J lost 6 bases, with 16 bases between them. CDR3 sequence reads: CASSSGTGITEQYF. CDR3 nucleotide sequence: TGTGCCAGCAGCTCGGGGACGGGGATCACCGAGCAGTACTTC.

This clone was detected only once. The J gene is TRBJ1-5, the V gene TRBV28; 9 bases agree with TRBD1. V dropped 2 bases and J dropped 7; count of bases not matched to a gene: 12. Germline V CDR1 and CDR2: MDHEN, SYDVKM. The CDR3 spans 17 residues. The CDR3 DNA follows: TGTGCCAGCAGTTTAAGATCGGGACAGGGAGGCCGACAGCCCCAGCATTTT. This gives the protein CASSLRSGQGGRQPQHF.

The rearrangement links TRBV5-1 to TRBJ2-7, with 8 bases identical to TRBD2. CDR3 length: 15 residues. Trimming removed 2 bases from V and 0 bases from J; junction bases left unmatched: 4. The germline gives CDR1 SGHRS, CDR2 YFSETQ. CDR3 nucleotides: TGCGCCAGCAGCTTCGGCGGGGGGCTCTCCTACGAGCAGTACTTC. Encoded protein: CASSFGGGLSYEQYF. Supplemented by reference TRBV5-1 and TRBJ2-7, the full variable domain reads KAGVTQTPRYLIKTRGQQVTLSCSPISGHRSVSWYQQTPGQGLQFLFEYFSETQRNKGNFPGRFSGRQFSNSRSEMNVSTLELGDSALYLCASSFGGGLSYEQYFGPGTRLTVT.

This clone was detected only once. The genes are TRBV10-1 and TRBJ2-3; a possible D gene is TRBD1 (5 bases). This CDR3 is 13 amino acids long. V was trimmed by 6 bases and J by 6 bases, leaving 13 bases between them. Germline values: CDR1 WNHNN, CDR2 SYGVQD (reference sequence). The CDR3 here is CASRKGPTDTQYF. The CDR3 DNA is TGCGCCAGCAGGAAGGGGCCCACTGATACGCAGTATTTT.

A note on this clone: Other DNA variants within this sample encode the same CDR3. This chain links TRBV19 with TRBJ2-7; 9 positions agree with TRBD1. The CDR3 covers 13 residues. Germline trimming cut 5 bases from V and 7 bases from J; bases unmatched to any gene: 6. Germline CDR1 is LNHDA and CDR2 is SQIVND (reference sequence). The CDR3 region has the DNA TGTGCCAGTAGTGTGGGACAGGGCCTGGAGCAGTACTTC. Its protein product is CASSVGQGLEQYF.

The chain uses TRBV7-4 and TRBJ2-5; a weak D match, TRBD1 (5 bases). Germline V CDR1 and CDR2: SGHVT, SQSDAQ. Trimming took off 1 base at V and 3 bases at J, with 9 bases between the two ends. The CDR3 length is 14 residues. The CDR3 sequence is CASSLEVGEETQYF. Written as DNA, the CDR3 is TGTGCCAGCAGCTTAGAGGTAGGGGAAGAGACCCAGTACTTC.

The chain carries TRBV2 and TRBJ2-7; 7 bases agree with TRBD1. There are 11 residues in the CDR3. After removal of 10 bases from V and 7 bases from J, the junction contained 7 bases not matched to a gene. Per germline, CDR1 SNHLY and CDR2 FYNNEI. This CDR3 is CATTGEWEQYF. The CDR3 nucleotides are TGTGCCACCACAGGGGAGTGGGAGCAGTACTTC.

Of note for this clone: Other DNA sequences of this sample code for an identical CDR3. The gene calls are TRBV6-1 and TRBJ2-7; 7 bases are shared with TRBD1. The germline V gene has CDR1 MNHNS and CDR2 SASEGT. The CDR3 covers 14 residues. With V trimmed by 3 bases and J by 4 bases, 6 bases remained unmatched. In DNA form, the CDR3 reads TGTGCCAGCAGTGAGGGTCAGGGGGTTTACGAGCAGTACTTC. Its protein is CASSEGQGVYEQYF.

This chain connects TRBV6-5 to TRBJ1-6; D is ambiguous. The CDR3 is 16 residues long. V lost 3 bases and J 2 bases, leaving 11 bases between the germline ends. Germline V gives CDR1 MNHEY, CDR2 SVGAGI. The CDR3 sequence: CASSYIWGTYNSPLHF. The CDR3 DNA is TGTGCCAGCAGTTATATCTGGGGAACCTATAATTCACCCCTCCACTTT.

This chain links TRBV4-1 with TRBJ1-6; TRBD1 aligns across 7 bases. The V segment lost 4 bases and the J segment 4 bases; nucleotides outside the gene matches: 13. Germline V gives CDR1 MGHRA, CDR2 YSYEKL. The CDR3 covers 18 residues. CDR3 nucleotide sequence: TGCGCCAGCAGCCTGCCTGCCGGGACAGCTACTTATAATTCACCCCTCCACTTT. Encoded protein: CASSLPAGTATYNSPLHF.

Comment on this clone: Other DNA variants within this sample encode the same CDR3. The CDR3 sequence is CASSLGPEAFF. As DNA, the CDR3 is TGTGCCAGCAGTTTAGGGCCTGAAGCTTTCTTT. The chain combines TRBV28 with TRBJ1-1; D gene unclear. Trimming shortened V by 2 bases and J by 6 bases, and 4 bases separated the two germline ends. The CDR3 has 11 amino acids. The V gene's germline CDR1 is MDHEN and CDR2 SYDVKM.

This sequence joins TRBV29-1 and TRBJ1-2, with a weak D call TRBD1 (6 bases). Trimming shortened V by 5 bases and J by 4 bases, and 11 bases separated the two germline ends. The CDR3 has 12 amino acids. Germline lookup yields CDR1 SQVTM and CDR2 ANQGSEA. In DNA form, the CDR3 reads TGCAGCGTTCAGGGGCTTGGCTATGGCTACACCTTC. This sequence encodes CSVQGLGYGYTF.

The CDR3 sequence is CASSPSRGTREYF. The CDR3, as DNA: TGTGCCAGCAGCCCTTCCCGCGGGACAAGAGAGTACTTC. The gene calls are TRBV6-5 and TRBJ2-5; D might be TRBD1 or TRBD2, each matching 6 bases. Trimming pared 6 bases from V and 12 bases from J, leaving 20 bases between. The CDR3 extends over 13 amino acids. Germline loops: CDR1 MNHEY, CDR2 SVGAGI.

V is TRBV6-1 and J is TRBJ1-1; the D gene is possibly TRBD1 (5 bases). The germline V gene encodes CDR1 MNHNS and CDR2 SASEGT. This CDR3 has 15 residues. V was clipped by 6 bases and J by 1 base, with 15 bases between them. The CDR3 DNA reads as TGTGCCAGCAGAAGGGACCAGGCTACGAACACTGAAGCTTTCTTT. It encodes CASRRDQATNTEAFF.

This clone was seen a handful of times. CDR3 residues: CATRGTGNTEAFF. The DNA of the CDR3 is TGTGCCACCAGGGGGACAGGGAACACTGAAGCTTTCTTT. J is TRBJ1-1 and V is TRBV15; 8 bases fit TRBD1. CDR3 length: 13 residues. V lost 6 bases to trimming and J lost 1 base; unmatched junction nucleotides: 1. Germline values: CDR1 LNHNV, CDR2 YYDKDF (reference sequence). Based on the CDR3 plus reference TRBV15 and TRBJ1-1, the full variable domain is DAMVIQNPRYQVTQFGKPVTLSCSQTLNHNVMYWYQQKSSQAPKLLFHYYDKDFNNEADTPDNFQSRRPNTSFCFLDIRSPGLGDTAMYLCATRGTGNTEAFFGQGTRLTVV.

To note about this clone: The sample carries other DNA sequences with the same CDR3. In DNA form, the CDR3 reads TGCGCCAGCAGCTTGGTCGGGGACTCCTACAATGAGCAGTTCTTC. It encodes CASSLVGDSYNEQFF. V gene TRBV5-1 combines with J gene TRBJ2-1, with D possibly being TRBD2 (5 bases). The V and J ends lost 0 bases and 0 bases respectively, with 7 bases between them. CDR1 is SGHRS, CDR2 YFSETQ, per germline. The CDR3 contains 15 residues.

The chain has TRBV30 and TRBJ1-1, with D uncertain. The CDR3 sequence is 16 residues long. The V and J ends lost 2 bases and 3 bases respectively, with 19 bases between them. Germline CDR1 and CDR2: GTSNPN and SVGIG (reference sequence). The CDR3 loop reads CAWSLGSRPVYTEAFF. The CDR3 DNA reads as TGTGCCTGGAGTCTTGGGAGCCGGCCAGTGTACACTGAAGCTTTCTTT.

V gene TRBV7-8 combines with J gene TRBJ2-1; D perhaps matches TRBD1 (6 bases). Germline V lookup: CDR1 SGHVS, CDR2 FQNEAQ. This CDR3 spans 17 amino acids. V lost 1 base and J lost 2, with 15 bases in between. CDR3 loop: CASSLEDSPIAYNEQFF. The CDR3 coding sequence is TGTGCCAGCAGCTTAGAGGACAGTCCAATTGCCTACAATGAGCAGTTCTTC.